The entry that follows covers one TCR beta chain sequence. Its antigen specificity is not known. One base away there is no much larger clone; base qualities are not given. V was cut back by 4 bases and J by 9 bases, leaving a gap of 20 bases between them. CDR1 SGDLS and CDR2 YYNGEE were looked up in the germline V gene. From the cysteine up to the phenylalanine, the CDR3 has a length of 15 residues. Only the CDR3 region is kept as DNA, spanning 45 bases read in frame from base 1. The data stem from a study of OX40 agonist ivuxolimab in advanced cancers. Looking at the study overall: Ivuxolimab was a fully human IgG2 agonistic monoclonal antibody targeting the costimulatory receptor OX40 (CD134). Intravenous ivuxolimab was administered to patients every 2 weeks at six dose levels: 0.01, 0.1, 0.3, 1.5, 3 and 10 mg/kg. In the dose-escalation cohort, about four fifths of patients were male, and the mean age was 60 years with a range of roughly 23 to 79. Of the 50 to 55 dose-escalation patients, hepatocellular carcinoma was present in some 19, melanoma in roughly 15, renal cell carcinoma in 9 and head and neck cancer in 9. Peripheral TCRbeta sequencing was intended to test whether TCR sequence diversity was altered and clonal T-cell expansion was caused by ivuxolimab. The paper reports the monotherapy dose-escalation portion (N of about 47 patients) of the phase I ivuxolimab trial. Prior anti-PD-1, anti-PD-L1 or anti-CTLA-4 therapy was permitted, and checkpoint inhibitors had been received by under 50% of dose-escalation patients. Partial responses occurred in three dose-escalation patients, of whom one had hepatocellular carcinoma and two had cutaneous melanoma.

Patients with autoimmune disease history or receiving systemic immunosuppression were excluded from the trial. In every dose cohort, peripheral blood was drawn for TCR sequencing at baseline, cycle 4 day 1, and cycle 7 day 1. The samples were taken from a phase I, first-in-human, multicenter, open-label dose-escalation trial of ivuxolimab. Adults with locally advanced or metastatic head and neck squamous cell, hepatocellular, melanoma or renal cell carcinoma were enrolled in the trial. Before TCR sequencing, CD4+ T cells and CD8+ T cells were sorted from peripheral blood as separate populations. Study-wide conclusions, independent of this receptor: Low levels of normalized T-cell clonal expansion were also seen in some nonresponding patients. In the 0.1-3.0 mg/kg groups, partial responders had among the lowest normalized peripheral clonal expansion, particularly in CD8+ T cells. After ivuxolimab, CD8+ T cells had more expanded clones than CD4+ T cells on average. Antigen specificity was not determined for the clonally expanded peripheral T cells. At doses of 0.1 to 3.0 mg/kg, clonal expansion of both CD4+ and CD8+ T cells in blood was seen between baseline and week 6.

To sequence the TCRbeta CDR3 region, genomic DNA was isolated from the sorted cells. The immunoSEQ Assay was used to sequence the TCRbeta CDR3 regions. This immuneACCESS table, as held by TCRdb, lists in-frame sequences with V and J called but not all clones. Of the missing ones, under half trace to an unresolved V gene in checked studies; the others have no known cause. Recorded for this sample are about 80,000 clones; about nine tenths of them occurred a single time. The top ten constitute roughly 6.3% of the sample. The sequence was collected from an adult with an advanced solid tumor such as melanoma, head and neck, liver or kidney cancer. The receptor chain draws on TRBV9 and TRBJ2-1, with the D gene tentatively TRBD1 or TRBD2, based on 5 matching bases in each. The source was CD4+ or CD8+ T cells sorted from blood, collected in a trial of the OX40 agonist ivuxolimab. The bases are TGTGCCAGCAGCCTAGGAGGCCAGGGAGCCGGTGAGCAGTTCTTC. Its amino acids are CASSLGGQGAGEQFF.